Listed below are T cell receptor beta chains from one sample, sequenced in a study of T cells in narcolepsy. Produced via immunoSEQ multiplex PCR; TCRdb's table is partial and in-frame only. Among 30,000 to 40,000 clones, about 80% were seen once, and the ten largest hold about 2.3%. Sequencing was done on a sample of memory (CD45RA-) CD4+ T cells from blood. Source of these receptors: a human donor in good health. Each CDR3 is given with its conserved first and last residue. The D gene is left open where the match is weak. Size is omitted from some rows. Given values are once, few, many or a class for expanded clones.

CASSPIVGAKNIQYF TGTGCCAGCAGCCCGATAGTTGGAGCCAAAAACATTCAGTACTTC TRBJ2-4 TRBV11-3 - -
CASSPRQGAGDTQYF TGTGCCAGCTCACCCCGACAGGGGGCGGGAGATACGCAGTATTTT TRBJ2-3 TRBV18 - TRBD1
CASNPERLKNEQFF TGTGCCAGCAACCCCGAGAGACTTAAAAATGAGCAGTTCTTC TRBJ2-1 TRBV11-2 - -
CASSSRQGSTEAFF TGTGCCAGCAGTTCCCGACAGGGAAGTACTGAAGCTTTCTTT TRBJ1-1 TRBV6-5 - TRBD1
CASSVELNTGELFF TGTGCCAGCAGCGTAGAGCTGAACACCGGGGAGCTGTTTTTT TRBJ2-2 TRBV9 once -
CASSPRRPTQETQYF TGCGCCAGCAGCCCCAGGAGGCCAACCCAAGAGACCCAGTACTTC TRBJ2-5 TRBV5-1 - -
CASSWRPDTGELFF TGTGCCAGCAGCTGGAGACCGGACACCGGGGAGCTGTTTTTT TRBJ2-2 TRBV7-2 once -
CASSIANREQYGYTF TGTGCCAGTAGTATAGCGAACAGGGAACAGTATGGCTACACCTTC TRBJ1-2 TRBV19 once -
CASSLAQNTEAFF TGTGCCAGCAGCTTGGCCCAGAACACTGAAGCTTTCTTT TRBJ1-1 TRBV5-4 - -
CASSNPAGTGPSYEQYF TGTGCCAGTAGTAACCCGGCCGGGACAGGGCCCTCCTACGAGCAGTACTTC TRBJ2-7 TRBV19 - TRBD1
CSAGRGETQYF TGCAGTGCTGGAAGGGGGGAGACCCAGTACTTC TRBJ2-5 TRBV20-1 - -
CASGSINRETGDTQYF TGTGCTAGTGGCTCAATAAACAGGGAGACGGGAGATACGCAGTATTTT TRBJ2-3 TRBV12-5 - -
CASSPGTGKDNEQFF TGCGCCAGCAGTCCCGGGACGGGCAAAGACAATGAGCAGTTCTTC TRBJ2-1 TRBV5-1 once -
CASSQDWNTGELFF TGTGCCAGCAGCCAGGACTGGAACACCGGGGAGCTGTTTTTT TRBJ2-2 TRBV7-2 - -
CASSGPKSNQPQHF TGTGCCAGCAGTGGACCCAAGAGCAATCAGCCCCAGCATTTT TRBJ1-5 TRBV25-1 - -
CASSGGAWDTQYF TGTGCCAGCAGTGGGGGGGCATGGGATACGCAGTATTTT TRBJ2-3 TRBV2 - -
CASSSSIQPQHF TGTGCCAGCAGCTCCTCCATACAGCCCCAGCATTTT TRBJ1-5 TRBV7-9 - -
CSVVLTSTEAFF TGCAGCGTTGTCCTCACCAGCACTGAAGCTTTCTTT TRBJ1-1 TRBV29-1 few -
CASSLTAGVNEQYF TGTGCCAGCAGCCTTACTGCGGGAGTAAACGAGCAGTACTTC TRBJ2-7 TRBV7-8 - TRBD2
CASSEPSGGRTEAFF TGTGCCAGCAGTGAACCATCAGGGGGCAGAACTGAAGCTTTCTTT TRBJ1-1 TRBV6-1 - TRBD1
CAWGTGGGEKLFF TGTGCCTGGGGGACAGGGGGTGGTGAAAAACTGTTTTTT TRBJ1-4 TRBV30 - TRBD1
CASSPLSGGNTIYF TGCGCCAGCAGCCCCCTGTCAGGGGGAAACACCATATATTTT TRBJ1-3 TRBV5-1 few -
CATSRDTPTNEKLFF TGTGCCACTTCGAGGGATACTCCAACTAATGAAAAACTGTTTTTT TRBJ1-4 TRBV6-1 once -
CASQSRDSRSYNEQFF TGTGCCAGCCAAAGCCGGGACTCTCGCTCCTACAATGAGCAGTTCTTC TRBJ2-1 TRBV27 - -
CASSPNPGLAGGGELFF TGTGCCAGCAGCCCTAACCCTGGCCTAGCGGGCGGCGGGGAGCTGTTTTTT TRBJ2-2 TRBV4-2 - TRBD2
CASSERGTGELFF TGTGCCAGCAGTGAGCGGGGAACCGGGGAGCTGTTTTTT TRBJ2-2 TRBV2 - -
CASSYSKVGGTEAFF TGTGCCAGCAGTTACTCGAAGGTTGGAGGCACTGAAGCTTTCTTT TRBJ1-1 TRBV6-6 few -
CASSRTGARETQYF TGTGCCAGCAGCCGGACAGGGGCGAGGGAGACCCAGTACTTC TRBJ2-5 TRBV7-8 - TRBD1
CSGGSRSYGYTF TGCAGCGGCGGCAGTCGATCCTATGGCTACACCTTC TRBJ1-2 TRBV29-1 - -
CASSPGDVETQYF TGCGCCAGCAGCCCAGGGGATGTCGAGACCCAGTACTTC TRBJ2-5 TRBV5-1 - -
CASTTGLNEKLFF TGTGCCTCCACTACAGGGTTGAATGAAAAACTGTTTTTT TRBJ1-4 TRBV30 - -
CASSVGTSGSGGTDTQYF TGTGCCAGCAGCGTAGGCACTAGCGGGAGTGGTGGCACAGATACGCAGTATTTT TRBJ2-3 TRBV9 - TRBD2
CATSRDFGVGGLLQYF TGTGCCACCAGCAGAGATTTTGGGGTAGGGGGTTTATTGCAGTATTTT TRBJ2-3 TRBV15 - -
CSVAKPISYNEQFF TGCAGCGTGGCTAAACCAATCTCCTACAATGAGCAGTTCTTC TRBJ2-1 TRBV29-1 - -
CATRDTRSEAFF TGTGCCACCCGGGACACCAGATCCGAAGCTTTCTTT TRBJ1-1 TRBV19 - -
CASSPRDGAYEQYF TGTGCCAGCAGCCCCCGGGACGGCGCCTACGAGCAGTACTTC TRBJ2-7 TRBV11-3 few -
CAISGPGQGVKGYTF TGTGCCATCAGTGGGCCCGGACAGGGAGTAAAGGGCTACACCTTC TRBJ1-2 TRBV10-3 - TRBD1
CASSYDRGNTEAFF TGTGCCAGCAGTTACGACAGGGGTAACACTGAAGCTTTCTTT TRBJ1-1 TRBV6-5 - TRBD1
CASSLAQAGSGTQYF TGTGCCAGCAGCTTAGCGCAGGCAGGCAGTGGGACCCAGTACTTC TRBJ2-5 TRBV7-6 - -
CASSYLSTNTGELFF TGTGCCAGCAGTTATCTCTCTACGAACACCGGGGAGCTGTTTTTT TRBJ2-2 TRBV6-5 once -
CASSSQGINGYTF TGTGCCAGCAGCTCACAGGGGATCAATGGCTACACCTTC TRBJ1-2 TRBV7-9 - TRBD1
CASSRDRGLSTEAFF TGTGCCAGCAGCCGGGACAGGGGACTTTCGACTGAAGCTTTCTTT TRBJ1-1 TRBV6-5 - TRBD1
CASSLGEMRGYTF TGTGCCAGCAGCTTAGGGGAGATGCGTGGCTACACCTTC TRBJ1-2 TRBV7-9 - -
CASSEVWGAGDEQYF TGTGCCAGCAGTGAAGTATGGGGGGCCGGGGACGAGCAGTACTTC TRBJ2-7 TRBV6-1 - -
CASSLTLDNEQFF TGTGCCAGCAGCTTGACCCTAGACAATGAGCAGTTCTTC TRBJ2-1 TRBV5-5 - -
CAVGTGGRETQYF TGTGCCGTGGGGACAGGGGGCCGGGAGACCCAGTACTTC TRBJ2-5 TRBV27 - TRBD1
CASSASTGVNEKLFF TGTGCCAGCAGCGCCTCGACAGGGGTTAATGAAAAACTGTTTTTT TRBJ1-4 TRBV5-4 - TRBD1
CASSFSGPRAHTF TGTGCCAGCAGCTTTTCTGGTCCAAGGGCCCACACCTTC TRBJ1-2 TRBV7-9 - -
CASSLSGYTEAFF TGTGCCAGCAGCTTATCAGGGTACACTGAAGCTTTCTTT TRBJ1-1 TRBV7-2 few -
CASSDTPGQPNQPQHF TGTGCCAGCAGTGATACGCCGGGACAGCCAAATCAGCCCCAGCATTTT TRBJ1-5 TRBV6-1 - TRBD1
CASGDSGQGNSPLHF TGTGCCAGCGGTGACTCTGGACAGGGAAATTCACCCCTCCACTTT TRBJ1-6 TRBV7-2 - TRBD1
CASSRLRDTEAFF TGTGCCAGCAGCCGACTCAGGGACACTGAAGCTTTCTTT TRBJ1-1 TRBV6-4 - -
CASSSGQLLTDTQYF TGTGCCAGCAGCTCGGGACAGTTACTCACAGATACGCAGTATTTT TRBJ2-3 TRBV5-8 - TRBD1
CASSFPYEKATGGFYEQYF TGTGCCAGCAGCTTTCCATACGAAAAAGCCACAGGGGGATTCTACGAGCAGTACTTC TRBJ2-7 TRBV11-2 - TRBD1